This TCR beta chain was sequenced in a study of OX40 agonist ivuxolimab in advanced cancers. Overall study context: Antecedent anti-PD-1, anti-PD-L1 or anti-CTLA-4 therapy was permissible, with under 50% having received some.

Patients had blood sampled at baseline and again on cycle 4 day 1 and cycle 7 day 1. The protocol was immunoSEQ multiplex PCR, while the TCRdb copy is restricted to in-frame clones and leaves out a portion. The table records roughly 77,000 clones, 81% of them present only once. Germline V lookup: CDR1 MNHNS, CDR2 SASEGT. The CDR3 has 14 amino acids. Trimming took off 5 bases at V and 4 bases at J, with 14 bases between the two ends. The chain recombines TRBV6-1 with TRBJ1-1; D is unresolved. The source was CD4+ or CD8+ T cells sorted from blood, collected in a trial of the OX40 agonist ivuxolimab. The TCR originated in an adult with an advanced solid tumor such as melanoma, head and neck, liver or kidney cancer. Written as DNA, the CDR3 is TGTGCCAGCAGTTTAAGGGAATTTCGCACTGAAGCTTTCTTT. Translation: CASSLREFRTEAFF.